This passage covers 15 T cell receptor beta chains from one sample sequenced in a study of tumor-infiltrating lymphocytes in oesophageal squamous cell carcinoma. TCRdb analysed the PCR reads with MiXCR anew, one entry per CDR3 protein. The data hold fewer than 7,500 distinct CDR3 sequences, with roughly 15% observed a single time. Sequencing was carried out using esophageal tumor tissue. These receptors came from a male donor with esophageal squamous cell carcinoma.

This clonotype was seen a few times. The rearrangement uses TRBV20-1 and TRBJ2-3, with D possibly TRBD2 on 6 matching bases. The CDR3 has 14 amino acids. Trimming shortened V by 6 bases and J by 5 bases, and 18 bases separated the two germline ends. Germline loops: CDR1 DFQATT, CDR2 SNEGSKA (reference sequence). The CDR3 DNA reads TGCAGTGCAACCGGGACTCCGGTGGGAGATACGCAGTATTTT. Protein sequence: CSATGTPVGDTQYF.

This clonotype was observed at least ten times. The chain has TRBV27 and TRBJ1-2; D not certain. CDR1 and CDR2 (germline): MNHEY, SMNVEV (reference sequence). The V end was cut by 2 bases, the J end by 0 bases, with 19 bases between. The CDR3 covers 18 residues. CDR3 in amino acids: CASSLGVREGQANYGYTF. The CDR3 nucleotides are TGTGCCAGCAGTTTAGGGGTCCGTGAGGGCCAAGCTAACTATGGCTACACCTTC.

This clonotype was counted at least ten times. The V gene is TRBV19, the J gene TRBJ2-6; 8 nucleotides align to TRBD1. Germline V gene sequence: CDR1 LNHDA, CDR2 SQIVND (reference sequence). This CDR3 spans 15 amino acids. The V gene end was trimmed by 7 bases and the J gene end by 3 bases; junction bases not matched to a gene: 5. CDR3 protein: CASTDRANGANVLTF. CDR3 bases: TGTGCCAGTACGGACAGGGCGAATGGGGCCAACGTCCTGACTTTC.

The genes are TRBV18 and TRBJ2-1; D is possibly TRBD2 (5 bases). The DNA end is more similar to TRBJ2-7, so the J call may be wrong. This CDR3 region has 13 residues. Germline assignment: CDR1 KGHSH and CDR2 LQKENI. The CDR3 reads CASSPGLGNEQYF. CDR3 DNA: TGTGCCAGCTCGCCCGGACTGGGTAACGAGCAGTACTTC.

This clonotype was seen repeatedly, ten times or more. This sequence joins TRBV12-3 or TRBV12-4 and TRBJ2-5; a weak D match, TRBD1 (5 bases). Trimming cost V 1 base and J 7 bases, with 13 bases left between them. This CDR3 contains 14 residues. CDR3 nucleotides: TGTGCCAGCAGTTTAGTCTCAGGGATCGGGACCCAGTACTTC. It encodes CASSLVSGIGTQYF.

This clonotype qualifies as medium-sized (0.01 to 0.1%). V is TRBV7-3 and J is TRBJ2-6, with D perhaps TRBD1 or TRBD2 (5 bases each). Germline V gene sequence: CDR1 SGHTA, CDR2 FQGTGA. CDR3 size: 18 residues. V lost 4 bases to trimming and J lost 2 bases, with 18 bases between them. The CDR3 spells CASSSLGRWVPGANVLTF. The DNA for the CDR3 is TGTGCCAGCAGCTCTCTGGGACGCTGGGTCCCTGGGGCCAACGTCCTGACTTTC. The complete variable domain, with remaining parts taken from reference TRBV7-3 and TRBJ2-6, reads GAGVSQTPSNKVTEKGKYVELRCDPISGHTALYWYRQSLGQGPEFLIYFQGTGAADDSGLPNDRFFAVRPEGSVSTLKIQRTERGDSAVYLCASSSLGRWVPGANVLTFGAGSRLTVL.

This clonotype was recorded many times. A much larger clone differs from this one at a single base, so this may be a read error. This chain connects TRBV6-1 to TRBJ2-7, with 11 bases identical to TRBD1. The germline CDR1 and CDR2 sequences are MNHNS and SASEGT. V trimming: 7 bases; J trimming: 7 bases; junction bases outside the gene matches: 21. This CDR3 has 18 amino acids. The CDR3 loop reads CASTSGTGGTGPYNEQYF. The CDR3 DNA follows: TGTGCCAGCACCTCCGGGACAGGGGGGACTGGGCCCTACAATGAGCAGTACTTC.

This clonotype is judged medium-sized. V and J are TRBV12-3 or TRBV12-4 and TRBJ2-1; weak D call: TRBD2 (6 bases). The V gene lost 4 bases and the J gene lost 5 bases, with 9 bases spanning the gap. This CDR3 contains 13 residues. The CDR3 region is CASSWGLNNEQFF. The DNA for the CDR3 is TGTGCCAGCAGTTGGGGACTCAACAATGAGCAGTTCTTC.

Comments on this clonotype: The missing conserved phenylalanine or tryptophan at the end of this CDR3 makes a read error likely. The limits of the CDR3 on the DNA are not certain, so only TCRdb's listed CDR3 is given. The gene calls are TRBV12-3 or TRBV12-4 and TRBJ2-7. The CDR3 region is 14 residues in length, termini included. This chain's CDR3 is CASSQANYGYTFGS.

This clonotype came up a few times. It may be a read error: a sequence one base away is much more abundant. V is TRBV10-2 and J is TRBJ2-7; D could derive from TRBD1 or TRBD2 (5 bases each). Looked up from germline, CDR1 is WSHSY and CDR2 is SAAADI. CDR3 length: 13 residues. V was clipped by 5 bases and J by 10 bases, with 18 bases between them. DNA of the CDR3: TGCGCCAGCAGTTACGCCAGGGAGCTCGCCCAGTACTTC. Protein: CASSYARELAQYF.

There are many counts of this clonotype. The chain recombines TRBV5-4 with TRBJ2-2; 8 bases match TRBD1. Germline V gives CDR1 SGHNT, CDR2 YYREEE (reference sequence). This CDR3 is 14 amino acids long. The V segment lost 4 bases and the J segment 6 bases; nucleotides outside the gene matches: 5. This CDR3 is CASSVLQGAGELFF. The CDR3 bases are TGTGCCAGCAGCGTCTTACAGGGGGCCGGGGAGCTGTTTTTT.

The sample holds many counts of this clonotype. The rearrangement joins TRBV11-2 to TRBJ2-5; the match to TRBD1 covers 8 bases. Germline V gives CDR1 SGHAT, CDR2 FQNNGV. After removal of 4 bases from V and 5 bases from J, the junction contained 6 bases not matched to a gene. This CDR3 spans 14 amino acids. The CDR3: CASSSSGGDETQYF. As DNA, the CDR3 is TGTGCCAGCAGCTCCTCAGGGGGCGACGAGACCCAGTACTTC.

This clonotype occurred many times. The chain's CDR3 is CASREAGATLSVQYF. DNA for the CDR3: TGTGCCAGCAGGGAAGCAGGGGCAACCCTAAGCGTTCAGTACTTC. The genes are TRBV28 and TRBJ2-4, with D maybe TRBD1 (6 bases). Per the germline V gene, CDR1 is MDHEN and CDR2 is SYDVKM. The V end was cut by 6 bases, the J end by 11 bases, with 23 bases between. CDR3 length: 15 residues.

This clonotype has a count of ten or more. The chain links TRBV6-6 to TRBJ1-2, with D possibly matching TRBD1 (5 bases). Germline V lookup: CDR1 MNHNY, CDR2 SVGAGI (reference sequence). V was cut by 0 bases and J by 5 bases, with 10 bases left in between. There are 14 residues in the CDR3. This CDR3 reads CASSYSTGAYGYTF. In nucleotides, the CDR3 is TGTGCCAGCAGTTACTCGACTGGGGCTTATGGCTACACCTTC.

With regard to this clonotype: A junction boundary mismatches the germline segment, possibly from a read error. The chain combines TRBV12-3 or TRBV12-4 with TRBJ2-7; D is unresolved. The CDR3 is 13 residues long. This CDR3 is CASSLAVNTEAFF. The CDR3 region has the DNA TGTGCCAGCAGTCTTGCCGTGAACACTGAAGCTTTCTTC.